This T cell receptor beta chain comes out of a study of prognosis after radiotherapy for stage I lung cancer. For the study at large: Median age was 74.5 years (53 to 84) among under 15 men and over five women.

This CDR3 has 16 amino acids. Germline V gene sequence: CDR1 LGHNA, CDR2 YNFKEQ. Comments on this clonotype: An end of the junction differs from the germline gene, which may be a read error.

Genomic DNA was the source, and TCR beta CDR3 was amplified from it by two-round multiplex PCR. Specific primers for each TRBV and TRBJ gene were what first-round PCR used. A second round of PCR was carried out using universal primers. TCRdb redid the calling of the multiplex PCR reads with MiXCR, one entry per CDR3 protein. In the table there are over 45,000 distinct CDR3 sequences, approximately 26% of which are singletons. The source material was PBMCs, sampled before or after stereotactic body radiation therapy (not recorded which). The chain is built from TRBV4-2 and TRBJ2-7, with D possibly matching TRBD1 (5 bases). The receptor was derived from a donor older than 45 with non-small cell lung cancer. The CDR3: CASSQAAGGHFYEEYF. CDR3 nucleotides: TGTGCCAGCAGCCAAGCCGCCGGCGGACACTTCTACGAGGAGTACTTC.